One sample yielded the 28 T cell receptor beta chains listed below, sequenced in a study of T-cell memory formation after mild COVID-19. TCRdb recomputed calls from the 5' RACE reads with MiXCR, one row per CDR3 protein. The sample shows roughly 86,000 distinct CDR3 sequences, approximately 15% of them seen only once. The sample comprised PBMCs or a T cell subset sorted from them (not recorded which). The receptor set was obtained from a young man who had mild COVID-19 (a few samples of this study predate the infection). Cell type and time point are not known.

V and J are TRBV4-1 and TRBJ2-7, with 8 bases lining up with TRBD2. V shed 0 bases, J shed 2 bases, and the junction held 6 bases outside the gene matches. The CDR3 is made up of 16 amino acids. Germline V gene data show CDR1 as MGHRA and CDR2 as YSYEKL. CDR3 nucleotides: TGCGCCAGCAGCCAAGACGGTAGCGGGGTTACCTACGAGCAGTACTTC. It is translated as CASSQDGSGVTYEQYF.

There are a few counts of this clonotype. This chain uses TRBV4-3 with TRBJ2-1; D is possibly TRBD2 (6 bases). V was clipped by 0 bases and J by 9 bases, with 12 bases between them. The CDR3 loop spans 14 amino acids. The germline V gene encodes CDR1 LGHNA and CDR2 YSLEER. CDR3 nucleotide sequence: TGCGCCAGCAGCCAAGACCCCTGGGAGGTTGAGCAGTTCTTC. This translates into CASSQDPWEVEQFF.

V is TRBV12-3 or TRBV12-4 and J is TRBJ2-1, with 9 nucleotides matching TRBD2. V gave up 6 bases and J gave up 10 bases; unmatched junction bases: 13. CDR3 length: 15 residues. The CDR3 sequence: CASSPTSGPRGEQFF. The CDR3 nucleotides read TGTGCCAGCAGCCCGACTAGCGGACCGCGGGGGGAGCAGTTCTTC.

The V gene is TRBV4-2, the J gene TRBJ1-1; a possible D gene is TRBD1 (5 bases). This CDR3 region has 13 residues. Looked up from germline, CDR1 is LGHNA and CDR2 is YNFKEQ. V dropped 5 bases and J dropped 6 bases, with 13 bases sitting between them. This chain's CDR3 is CASSSWDVPEAFF. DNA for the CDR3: TGTGCCAGCAGCTCATGGGACGTTCCTGAAGCTTTCTTT.

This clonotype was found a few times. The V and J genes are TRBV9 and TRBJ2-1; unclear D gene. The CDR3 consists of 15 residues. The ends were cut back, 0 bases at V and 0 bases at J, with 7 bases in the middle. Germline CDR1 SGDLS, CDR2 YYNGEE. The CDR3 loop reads CASSVVLASYNEQFF. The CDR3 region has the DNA TGTGCCAGCAGCGTAGTTCTGGCCTCCTACAATGAGCAGTTCTTC.

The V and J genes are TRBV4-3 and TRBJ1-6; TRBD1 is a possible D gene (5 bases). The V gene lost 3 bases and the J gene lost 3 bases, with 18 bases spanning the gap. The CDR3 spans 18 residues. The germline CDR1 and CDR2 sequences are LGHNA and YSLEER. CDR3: CASSQGPRGRDYNSPLHF. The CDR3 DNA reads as TGCGCCAGCAGCCAGGGGCCCCGCGGCCGTGACTATAATTCACCCCTCCACTTT.

This CDR3 is CASSSPGGDGETQYF. CDR3 in DNA: TGTGCCAGCAGCTCACCGGGGGGGGATGGGGAGACCCAGTACTTC. The chain joins TRBV6-6 to TRBJ2-5; 8 nucleotides match TRBD2. Per the germline V gene, CDR1 is MNHNY and CDR2 is SVGAGI (reference sequence). Trimming took 6 bases from V and 5 from J; bases not matched to a gene: 11. The CDR3 contains 15 residues.

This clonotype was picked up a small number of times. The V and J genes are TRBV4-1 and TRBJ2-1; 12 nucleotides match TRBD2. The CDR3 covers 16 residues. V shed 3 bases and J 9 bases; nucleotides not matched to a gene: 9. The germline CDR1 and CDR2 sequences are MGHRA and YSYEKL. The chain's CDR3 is CASSHGLAGGLREQFF. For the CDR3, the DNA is TGCGCCAGCAGCCATGGGCTAGCGGGGGGGCTTCGTGAGCAGTTCTTC.

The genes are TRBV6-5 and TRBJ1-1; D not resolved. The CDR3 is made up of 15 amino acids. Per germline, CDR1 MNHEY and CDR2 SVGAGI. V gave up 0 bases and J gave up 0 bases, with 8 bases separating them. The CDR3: CASSYSKVLNTEAFF. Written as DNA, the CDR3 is TGTGCCAGCAGTTACTCAAAAGTACTGAACACTGAAGCTTTCTTT.

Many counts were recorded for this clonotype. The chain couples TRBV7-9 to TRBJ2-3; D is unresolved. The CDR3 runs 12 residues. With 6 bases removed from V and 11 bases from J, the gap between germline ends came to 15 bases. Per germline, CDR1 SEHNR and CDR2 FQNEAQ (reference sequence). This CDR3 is CASSLGTGGQYF. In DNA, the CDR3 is TGTGCCAGCAGTTTGGGAACCGGCGGGCAGTATTTT.

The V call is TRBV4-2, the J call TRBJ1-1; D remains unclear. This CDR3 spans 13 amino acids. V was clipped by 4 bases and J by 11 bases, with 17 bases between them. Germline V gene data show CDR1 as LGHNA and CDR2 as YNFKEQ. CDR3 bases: TGTGCCAGCAGCCCACCAGATCCCCGCTACGCTTTCTTT. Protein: CASSPPDPRYAFF.

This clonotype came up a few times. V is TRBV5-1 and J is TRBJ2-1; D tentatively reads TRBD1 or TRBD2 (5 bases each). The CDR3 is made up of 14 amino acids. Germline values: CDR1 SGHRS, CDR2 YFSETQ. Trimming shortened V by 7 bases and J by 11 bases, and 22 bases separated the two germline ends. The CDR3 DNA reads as TGCGCCAGCGAGAAAACCCCTGGGGACCTCCAGCAGTTCTTC. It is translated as CASEKTPGDLQQFF.

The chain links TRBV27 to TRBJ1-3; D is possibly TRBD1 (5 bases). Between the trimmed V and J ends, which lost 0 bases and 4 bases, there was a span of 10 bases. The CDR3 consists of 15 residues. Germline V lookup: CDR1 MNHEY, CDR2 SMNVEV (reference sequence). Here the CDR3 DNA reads TGTGCCAGCAGTTTATCGGGGGGATCGGGAAACACCATATATTTT. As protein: CASSLSGGSGNTIYF.

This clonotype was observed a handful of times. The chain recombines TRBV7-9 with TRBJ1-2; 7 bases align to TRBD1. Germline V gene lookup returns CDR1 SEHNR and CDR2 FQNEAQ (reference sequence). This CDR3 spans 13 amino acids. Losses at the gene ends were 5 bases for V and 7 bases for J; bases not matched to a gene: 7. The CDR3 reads CASSPDRVVGYTF. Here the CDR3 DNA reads TGTGCCAGCAGCCCAGACAGGGTTGTTGGCTACACCTTC.

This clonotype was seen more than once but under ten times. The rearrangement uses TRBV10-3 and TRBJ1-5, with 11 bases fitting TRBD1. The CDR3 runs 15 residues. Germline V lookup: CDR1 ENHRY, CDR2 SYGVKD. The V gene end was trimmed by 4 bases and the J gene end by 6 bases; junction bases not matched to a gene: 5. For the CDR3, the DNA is TGTGCCATCAGTGTGACCGGGACAGGGGGTCAGCCCCAGCATTTT. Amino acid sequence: CAISVTGTGGQPQHF.

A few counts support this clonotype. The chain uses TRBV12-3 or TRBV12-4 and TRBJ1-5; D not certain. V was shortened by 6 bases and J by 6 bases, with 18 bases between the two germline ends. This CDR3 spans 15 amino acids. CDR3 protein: CASRKQSPAGQPQHF. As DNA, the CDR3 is TGTGCCAGCAGAAAACAGTCCCCGGCGGGTCAGCCCCAGCATTTT.

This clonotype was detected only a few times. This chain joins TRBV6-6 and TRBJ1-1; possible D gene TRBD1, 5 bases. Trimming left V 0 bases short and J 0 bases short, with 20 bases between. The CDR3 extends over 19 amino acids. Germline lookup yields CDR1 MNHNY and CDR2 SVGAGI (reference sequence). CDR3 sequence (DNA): TGTGCCAGCAGTTACTCGAAGGTGGCCTGGGGCGGGATGAACACTGAAGCTTTCTTT. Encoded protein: CASSYSKVAWGGMNTEAFF.

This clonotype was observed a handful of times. The CDR3 region has the DNA TGCAGCGTTGAAGATCGGCGGGGCGTCAAGGGCTACACCTTC. It yields the protein CSVEDRRGVKGYTF. The rearrangement joins TRBV29-1 to TRBJ1-2; D might be TRBD1 (5 bases). V lost 0 bases and J 8 bases, leaving 16 bases between the germline ends. The CDR3 runs 14 residues. Germline V gives CDR1 SQVTM, CDR2 ANQGSEA.

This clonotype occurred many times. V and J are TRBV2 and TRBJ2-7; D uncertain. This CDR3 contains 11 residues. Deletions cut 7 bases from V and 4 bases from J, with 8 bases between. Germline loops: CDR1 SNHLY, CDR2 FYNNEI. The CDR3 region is CASTPGYEQYF. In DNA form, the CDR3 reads TGTGCCAGCACTCCAGGTTACGAGCAGTACTTC.

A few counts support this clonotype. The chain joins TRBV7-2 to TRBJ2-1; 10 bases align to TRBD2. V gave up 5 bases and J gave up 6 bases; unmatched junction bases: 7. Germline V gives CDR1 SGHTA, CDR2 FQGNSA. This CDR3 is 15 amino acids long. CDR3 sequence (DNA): TGTGCCAGCAGCGCAGGGCTAGCGGGAGCCAATGAGCAGTTCTTC. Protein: CASSAGLAGANEQFF.

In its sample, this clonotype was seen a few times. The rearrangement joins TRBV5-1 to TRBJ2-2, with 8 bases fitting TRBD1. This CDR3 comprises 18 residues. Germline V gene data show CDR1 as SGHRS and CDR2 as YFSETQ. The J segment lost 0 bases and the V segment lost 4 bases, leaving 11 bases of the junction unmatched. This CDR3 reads CASSGDPGGAANTGELFF. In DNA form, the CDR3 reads TGCGCCAGCAGCGGCGATCCAGGGGGCGCCGCGAACACCGGGGAGCTGTTTTTT.

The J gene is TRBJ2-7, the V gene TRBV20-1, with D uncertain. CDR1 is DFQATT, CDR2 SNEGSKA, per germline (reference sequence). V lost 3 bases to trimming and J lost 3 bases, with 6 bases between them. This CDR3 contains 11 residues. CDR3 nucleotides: TGCAGTGCTAGGGGTGGCTACGAGCAGTACGTC. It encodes CSARGGYEQYV.

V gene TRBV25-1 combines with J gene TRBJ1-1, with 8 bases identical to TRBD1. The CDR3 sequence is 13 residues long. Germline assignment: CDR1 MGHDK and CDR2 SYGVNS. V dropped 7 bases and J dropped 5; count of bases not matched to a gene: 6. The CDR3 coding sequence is TGTGCCAGCATGGCAGGGGGCAGGACTGAAGCTTTCTTT. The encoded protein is CASMAGGRTEAFF.

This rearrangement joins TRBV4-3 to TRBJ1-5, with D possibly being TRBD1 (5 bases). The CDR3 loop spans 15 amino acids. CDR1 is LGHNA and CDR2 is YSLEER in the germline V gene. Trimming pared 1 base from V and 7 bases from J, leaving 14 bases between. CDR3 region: CASSQGSAGNQPQHF. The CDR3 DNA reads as TGCGCCAGCAGCCAAGGATCCGCAGGGAACCAGCCCCAGCATTTT.

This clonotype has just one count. The DNA of the CDR3 is TGTGCCAGCAGTGACCGGGGAAATGAGCAGTTCTTC. Residues: CASSDRGNEQFF. The V and J genes are TRBV2 and TRBJ2-1, with D possibly TRBD2 on 5 matching bases. The length of the CDR3 is 12 residues. Germline lookup yields CDR1 SNHLY and CDR2 FYNNEI. The V gene lost 3 bases and the J gene lost 7 bases, with 7 bases spanning the gap.

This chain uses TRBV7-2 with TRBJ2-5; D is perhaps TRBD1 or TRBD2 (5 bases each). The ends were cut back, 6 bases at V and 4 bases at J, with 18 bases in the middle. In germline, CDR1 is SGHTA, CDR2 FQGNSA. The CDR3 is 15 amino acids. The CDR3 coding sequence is TGTGCCAGCAGGAGTACGGGACGGCTACGAGAGACCCAGTACTTC. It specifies CASRSTGRLRETQYF.

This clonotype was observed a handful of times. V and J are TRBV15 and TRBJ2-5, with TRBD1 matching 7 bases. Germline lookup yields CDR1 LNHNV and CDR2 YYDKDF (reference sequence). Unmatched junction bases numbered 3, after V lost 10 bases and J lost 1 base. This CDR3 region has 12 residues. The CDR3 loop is CASRQGQETQYF. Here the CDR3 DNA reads TGTGCCAGCAGACAGGGCCAAGAGACCCAGTACTTC.

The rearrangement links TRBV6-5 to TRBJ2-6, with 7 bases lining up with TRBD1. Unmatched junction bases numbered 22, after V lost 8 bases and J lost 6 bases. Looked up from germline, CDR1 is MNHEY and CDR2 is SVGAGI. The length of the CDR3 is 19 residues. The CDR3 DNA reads TGTGCCAGCTCTCGGAAGACAGGGTCGTACCTCCTGGAGGCCAACGTCCTGACTTTC. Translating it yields CASSRKTGSYLLEANVLTF.